This entry lists 10 T cell receptor beta chains sequenced from one sample in a study of blood T cell repertoires in COVID-19. Sequencing was performed with immunoSEQ multiplex PCR; in TCRdb, only in-frame clones are kept and a portion is missing. The sample contains about 100,000 clones, 92% of which appear only once. The sequenced sample consisted of peripheral blood. These TCRs come from a woman aged 45 to 65 with COVID-19, enrolled during active disease.

CDR3 residues: CASGSGAGGLQPQHF. CDR3 DNA sequence: TGTGCCAGCGGAAGTGGGGCAGGGGGGTTACAGCCCCAGCATTTT. J is TRBJ1-5 and V is TRBV19; 7 nucleotides align to TRBD1. Germline trimming cut 9 bases from V and 7 bases from J; bases unmatched to any gene: 15. This CDR3 region has 15 residues. Germline V gene lookup returns CDR1 LNHDA and CDR2 SQIVND (reference sequence).

The chain has TRBV11-3 and TRBJ2-1, with TRBD1 as a possible D gene (6 bases). V shed 1 base and J shed 5 bases, with 15 bases lying between them. Germline V CDR1 and CDR2: SGHNT, YENEEA. The CDR3 covers 16 residues. CDR3 region: CASSLASTGSNNEQFF. CDR3 nucleotide sequence: TGTGCCAGCAGCTTAGCCTCTACAGGGAGTAACAATGAGCAGTTCTTC.

The gene calls are TRBV11-1 and TRBJ2-7; TRBD1 agrees at 7 bases. V trimming: 1 base; J trimming: 3 bases; junction bases outside the gene matches: 3. Germline lookup yields CDR1 SGHAT and CDR2 FQDESV (reference sequence). The CDR3 runs to 14 residues. The CDR3 region has the DNA TGTGCCAGCAGCTTAGAGGGGGCTGTCTACGAGCAGTACTTC. It specifies CASSLEGAVYEQYF.

The rearrangement links TRBV29-1 to TRBJ2-2, with D perhaps matching TRBD1 (8 bases). V was shortened by 1 base and J by 6 bases, with 21 bases between the two germline ends. Germline CDR1 and CDR2: SQVTM and ANQGSEA. This CDR3 is 17 amino acids long. CDR3 sequence: CSVEARSGGGGAGELFF. CDR3 DNA: TGCAGCGTTGAAGCCCGTTCAGGGGGCGGGGGAGCCGGGGAGCTGTTTTTT.

V gene TRBV19 combines with J gene TRBJ2-1; a weak D match, TRBD1 (6 bases). This CDR3 is built from 17 residues. Trimming pared 3 bases from V and 0 bases from J, leaving 15 bases between. CDR1 is LNHDA and CDR2 is SQIVND in the germline V gene (reference sequence). The CDR3 loop reads CASSISTGWGSYNEQFF. The CDR3 nucleotides read TGTGCCAGTAGTATCTCGACAGGTTGGGGCTCCTACAATGAGCAGTTCTTC.

This chain links TRBV5-8 with TRBJ1-4, with 8 bases lining up with TRBD1. V was pared by 0 bases and J by 5 bases, with 3 bases of the junction left unmatched. Germline V lookup: CDR1 SGHTS, CDR2 YDEGEE. The CDR3 is 15 amino acids. This CDR3 reads CASSLVRDRNEKLFF. CDR3 sequence (DNA): TGTGCCAGCAGCTTGGTCCGGGACAGGAATGAAAAACTGTTTTTT.

The sample holds one count of this clone. The chain links TRBV19 to TRBJ1-2, with 9 bases identical to TRBD1. Germline V gene lookup returns CDR1 LNHDA and CDR2 SQIVND (reference sequence). Trimming took 5 bases from V and 7 from J; bases not matched to a gene: 8. CDR3 size: 14 residues. CDR3 DNA: TGTGCCAGTAGTTCTCAGACAGGGGGATCTGGCTACACCTTC. Translated, it gives CASSSQTGGSGYTF.

The V gene is TRBV7-2, the J gene TRBJ2-3; D is possibly TRBD2 (7 bases). The CDR3 is 15 residues long. Germline V CDR1 and CDR2: SGHTA, FQGNSA. V was pared by 2 bases and J by 1 base, with 10 bases between. The CDR3 loop is CASSLRGAGTDTQYF. The CDR3 DNA is TGTGCCAGCAGCTTACGGGGGGCGGGCACAGATACGCAGTATTTT. Drawing the rest from reference TRBV7-2 and TRBJ2-3, the complete variable domain is GAGVSQSPSNKVTEKGKDVELRCDPISGHTALYWYRQSLGQGLEFLIYFQGNSAPDKSGLPSDRFSAERTGGSVSTLTIQRTQQEDSAVYLCASSLRGAGTDTQYFGPGTRLTVL.

The rearrangement links TRBV6-1 to TRBJ1-3, with 11 bases aligning to TRBD1. With V trimmed by 4 bases and J by 4 bases, 6 bases remained unmatched. Looked up from germline, CDR1 is MNHNS and CDR2 is SASEGT. The CDR3 has 16 amino acids. The CDR3 DNA is TGTGCCAGCAGTGCTGGACAGGGGGCTTCAGGAAACACCATATATTTT. Protein: CASSAGQGASGNTIYF.

The chain couples TRBV27 to TRBJ2-3; TRBD1 aligns across 10 bases. CDR3 length equals 17 residues. The J segment lost 3 bases and the V segment lost 2 bases, leaving 8 bases of the junction unmatched. Germline V lookup: CDR1 MNHEY, CDR2 SMNVEV (reference sequence). DNA of the CDR3: TGTGCCAGCAGTTTACAGACGGGGACAGGGGTGACAGATACGCAGTATTTT. Translated, it gives CASSLQTGTGVTDTQYF.